Listed below are T cell receptor beta chains from one sample, sequenced in a study of shared clonotypes between healthy human individuals. Assay: immunoSEQ multiplex PCR; the TCRdb copy retains only in-frame clones and omits some. The table shows over a million clones, with 95% to 99% occurring only once. The source material was naive CD4+ T cells sorted from blood. The receptor source for this set is a man aged 25 to 40 in good health. Both conserved end residues are part of each CDR3. D genes are given only for firm matches. Size is stated for part of the rows, as once, few or many counts, or as a class when the clone is expanded.

J: TRBJ2-3; length: 15; D: TRBD2; V: TRBV7-2; size: once; CDR3: CASSLAGGPIDTQYF; DNA: TGTGCCAGCAGCTTAGCGGGAGGGCCTATAGATACGCAGTATTTT
J: TRBJ2-1; length: 15; D: -; V: TRBV6-5; size: -; CDR3: CASRNRDRTYNEQFF; DNA: TGTGCCAGCAGAAACCGGGACCGAACCTACAATGAGCAGTTCTTC
J: TRBJ2-1; length: 11; D: -; V: TRBV2; size: -; CDR3: CASSEWGEQFF; DNA: TGTGCCAGCAGTGAATGGGGGGAGCAGTTCTTC
J: TRBJ2-1; length: 18; D: TRBD2; V: TRBV4-2; size: -; CDR3: CASSLAAGGRVIDNEQFF; DNA: TGTGCCAGCAGCCTTGCGGCGGGGGGGCGGGTTATAGACAATGAGCAGTTCTTC
J: TRBJ2-7; length: 13; D: -; V: TRBV11-3; size: once; CDR3: CASSLEEGYEQYF; DNA: TGTGCCAGCAGCTTAGAAGAGGGTTACGAGCAGTACTTC
J: TRBJ2-7; length: 15; D: -; V: TRBV6-5; size: -; CDR3: CASSYSKLKPYEQYF; DNA: TGTGCCAGCAGTTACTCGAAGTTGAAACCCTACGAGCAGTACTTC
J: TRBJ1-4; length: 15; D: -; V: TRBV2; size: -; CDR3: CASSVVGFTNEKLFF; DNA: TGTGCCAGCAGTGTCGTCGGGTTTACTAATGAAAAACTGTTTTTT
J: TRBJ2-5; length: 14; D: -; V: TRBV5-4; size: once; CDR3: CASSLSTRQETQYF; DNA: TGTGCCAGCAGCTTGTCTACCAGGCAAGAGACCCAGTACTTC
J: TRBJ2-7; length: 15; D: -; V: TRBV5-1; size: -; CDR3: CASSRGASVNQEQYF; DNA: TGCGCCAGCAGCCGAGGGGCTAGCGTGAATCAGGAGCAGTACTTC
J: TRBJ2-5; length: 13; D: -; V: TRBV4-2; size: -; CDR3: CASSQDVRVTQYF; DNA: TGTGCCAGCAGCCAAGACGTGAGGGTGACCCAGTACTTC
J: TRBJ2-7; length: 14; D: TRBD1; V: TRBV5-1; size: -; CDR3: CASSFGDSSYEQYF; DNA: TGCGCCAGCAGCTTCGGGGACAGCTCCTACGAGCAGTACTTC
J: TRBJ2-7; length: 14; D: -; V: TRBV25-1; size: -; CDR3: CASSDVGPPSEQYF; DNA: TGTGCCAGCAGTGATGTGGGGCCCCCTAGTGAGCAGTACTTC
J: TRBJ2-7; length: 14; D: -; V: TRBV15; size: -; CDR3: CATSSGPTTYEQYF; DNA: TGTGCCACCAGCAGCGGTCCCACAACCTACGAGCAGTACTTC
J: TRBJ2-3; length: 16; D: -; V: TRBV7-2; size: -; CDR3: CASSLGPAGVADTQYF; DNA: TGTGCCAGCAGCTTAGGTCCTGCAGGGGTTGCAGATACGCAGTATTTT
J: TRBJ2-7; length: 14; D: TRBD2; V: TRBV29-1; size: -; CDR3: CSFRTSGSVFEQYF; DNA: TGCAGCTTCAGGACTAGCGGGAGTGTATTCGAGCAGTACTTC
J: TRBJ2-4; length: 16; D: TRBD2; V: TRBV5-4; size: -; CDR3: CASTSGGGASADIQYF; DNA: TGTGCCAGCACCAGTGGGGGAGGGGCGAGTGCGGACATTCAGTACTTC
J: TRBJ1-1; length: 11; D: -; V: TRBV19; size: -; CDR3: CASSWWGEAFF; DNA: TGTGCCAGTAGCTGGTGGGGGGAAGCTTTCTTT
J: TRBJ2-3; length: 14; D: -; V: TRBV7-2; size: -; CDR3: CASSSSHSSDTQYF; DNA: TGTGCCAGCAGCTCCAGCCACAGTTCAGATACGCAGTATTTT
J: TRBJ1-1; length: 13; D: -; V: TRBV28; size: once; CDR3: CASSPTGNAEAFF; DNA: TGTGCCAGCAGTCCAACAGGGAACGCTGAAGCTTTCTTT
J: TRBJ1-1; length: 13; D: -; V: TRBV15; size: -; CDR3: CATSRGLGTEAFF; DNA: TGTGCCACCAGCAGGGGGTTAGGCACTGAAGCTTTCTTT
J: TRBJ1-2; length: 14; D: TRBD1; V: TRBV19; size: -; CDR3: CASSTSGDRAGYTF; DNA: TGTGCCAGTAGTACCTCAGGGGACAGGGCTGGCTACACCTTC
J: TRBJ1-1; length: 15; D: -; V: TRBV7-2; size: -; CDR3: CASSIYRVENTEAFF; DNA: TGTGCCAGCAGCATATACAGGGTAGAGAACACTGAAGCTTTCTTT
J: TRBJ2-2; length: 18; D: TRBD2; V: TRBV23-1; size: -; CDR3: CATQVGLAGGQGTGELFF; DNA: TGCGCCACTCAAGTGGGACTAGCGGGAGGGCAGGGCACCGGGGAGCTGTTTTTT
J: TRBJ1-5; length: 13; D: TRBD1; V: TRBV7-3; size: -; CDR3: CASRKTGVQPQHF; DNA: TGTGCCAGCAGGAAGACAGGGGTACAGCCCCAGCATTTT
J: TRBJ2-5; length: 9; D: -; V: TRBV20-1; size: -; CDR3: CRAKETQYF; DNA: TGCAGGGCTAAAGAGACCCAGTACTTC
J: TRBJ2-7; length: 15; D: TRBD2; V: TRBV5-1; size: -; CDR3: CASSPGGGATYEQYF; DNA: TGCGCCAGCAGCCCCGGGGGGGGCGCTACCTACGAGCAGTACTTC
J: TRBJ2-3; length: 14; D: -; V: TRBV5-5; size: -; CDR3: CASSRTSPSDTQYF; DNA: TGTGCCAGCAGCCGTACATCCCCTTCAGATACGCAGTATTTT
J: TRBJ1-1; length: 14; D: -; V: TRBV6-1; size: -; CDR3: CASSWTLMNTEAFF; DNA: TGTGCCAGCAGCTGGACGTTGATGAACACTGAAGCTTTCTTT
J: TRBJ1-3; length: 16; D: -; V: TRBV11-1; size: -; CDR3: CASSRDGEKAGNTIYF; DNA: TGTGCCAGCAGCAGGGACGGCGAGAAGGCCGGAAACACCATATATTTT